This TCR beta chain was captured in a study of CD8 T cells in ankylosing spondylitis. This clonotype was picked up many times. TCRdb reprocessed the 5' RACE reads via MiXCR and lists one record per CDR3 protein. The sample includes about 130,000 distinct CDR3 sequences, around 7% seen only once; the top ten take 10% to 15%. With V trimmed by 4 bases and J by 5 bases, 4 bases remained unmatched. The V gene's germline CDR1 is DFQATT and CDR2 SNEGSKA (reference sequence). This CDR3 has 14 amino acids. This TCR came from a male donor with ankylosing spondylitis or in good health (not recorded which). Sequencing was carried out using blood, either unsorted or a sorted T cell fraction (not recorded which). The genes are TRBV20-1 and TRBJ1-5; 11 positions match TRBD1. CDR3 loop: CSATRTGGDQPQHF. The CDR3 bases are TGCAGTGCTACTAGGACAGGGGGCGATCAGCCCCAGCATTTT.